The 17 T cell receptor beta chains presented below share a single source sample, sequenced in a study of cytomegalovirus exposure and HLA in healthy donors. Produced via immunoSEQ multiplex PCR; TCRdb's table is partial and in-frame only. The sample records some 170,000 clones, 80% to 90% being singletons. The sequenced sample was PBMCs. The origin of the receptors is a woman younger than 45 in good health and CMV-seronegative.

The V gene is TRBV5-1, the J gene TRBJ2-3; a weak D match, TRBD1 (5 bases). The CDR3 runs to 14 residues. CDR1 and CDR2 from the germline V gene are SGHRS and YFSETQ. V was shortened by 0 bases and J by 4 bases, with 9 bases between the two germline ends. The CDR3 DNA sequence: TGCGCCAGCAGCTTGGGTAGGGGTGCAGATACGCAGTATTTT. The encoded protein is CASSLGRGADTQYF.

This clone was recorded many times. This sequence joins TRBV7-9 and TRBJ2-5; 8 bases fit TRBD2. The CDR3 runs to 12 residues. Trimming took 11 bases from V and 5 from J; bases not matched to a gene: 7. Germline V gives CDR1 SEHNR, CDR2 FQNEAQ (reference sequence). In nucleotides, the CDR3 is TGTGCCTCCAGGGGACTAGACGAGACCCAGTACTTC. It is translated as CASRGLDETQYF.

This chain links TRBV4-3 with TRBJ2-3, with 9 bases aligning to TRBD1. This CDR3 comprises 17 residues. V shed 3 bases, J shed 6 bases, and the junction held 13 bases outside the gene matches. Per germline, CDR1 LGHNA and CDR2 YSLEER. CDR3 in DNA: TGCGCCAGCAGCCAGGACAGGGGAATGGGAAGAAGTGATACGCAGTATTTT. It is translated as CASSQDRGMGRSDTQYF.

The CDR3 region has the DNA TGTGCCAGCAGTTTATACGACAGGGGGCTCACTGAAGCTTTCTTT. It encodes CASSLYDRGLTEAFF. This rearrangement joins TRBV27 to TRBJ1-1; 10 bases match TRBD1. The CDR3 extends over 15 amino acids. The ends lost 1 base at V and 4 bases at J; junction bases unmatched: 3. The germline CDR1 and CDR2 sequences are MNHEY and SMNVEV (reference sequence).

This sequence joins TRBV2 and TRBJ2-3, with D possibly being TRBD2 (6 bases). Germline V gene lookup returns CDR1 SNHLY and CDR2 FYNNEI. The V gene lost 6 bases and the J gene lost 5 bases, with 12 bases spanning the gap. The CDR3 is made up of 13 amino acids. In nucleotides, the CDR3 is TGTGCCAGCAGGGGGACTCGGGAAGATACGCAGTATTTT. This encodes CASRGTREDTQYF.

This chain joins TRBV7-9 and TRBJ2-7, with 7 bases fitting TRBD1. CDR3 size: 15 residues. CDR1 is SEHNR, CDR2 FQNEAQ, per germline (reference sequence). The ends lost 6 bases at V and 1 base at J; junction bases unmatched: 9. The DNA of the CDR3 is TGTGCCAGCAGGCCCCGGGACAGTGGGTCCTACGAGCAGTACTTC. Residues: CASRPRDSGSYEQYF.

This chain uses TRBV7-9 with TRBJ2-2; D ambiguous. CDR1 and CDR2 (germline): SEHNR, FQNEAQ (reference sequence). The CDR3 extends over 15 amino acids. V dropped 1 base and J dropped 4 bases, with 10 bases sitting between them. The CDR3 coding sequence is TGTGCCAGCAGCTTAGTTGTTGCACTCACCGGGGAGCTGTTTTTT. It yields the protein CASSLVVALTGELFF.

This chain joins TRBV5-1 and TRBJ2-7; TRBD1 aligns across 8 bases. The CDR3 spans 15 residues. Germline CDR1 is SGHRS and CDR2 is YFSETQ. Germline trimming cut 4 bases from V and 0 bases from J; bases unmatched to any gene: 6. The CDR3 reads CASSLRQGSSYEQYF. The CDR3 region has the DNA TGCGCCAGCAGCCTCAGACAGGGGAGCTCCTACGAGCAGTACTTC.

CDR3 loop: CASSQGETVFFGGYTF. For the CDR3, the DNA is TGCGCCAGCAGCCAAGGGGAGACGGTATTTTTTGGTGGCTACACCTTC. The chain uses TRBV4-1 and TRBJ1-2; D gene uncertain. CDR1 MGHRA and CDR2 YSYEKL come from the germline V gene. V shed 1 base and J shed 7 bases, with 19 bases lying between them. The CDR3 length is 16 residues.

The chain employs TRBV5-4 and TRBJ2-7; D perhaps matches TRBD2 (7 bases). CDR1 and CDR2 (germline): SGHNT, YYREEE (reference sequence). The CDR3 length is 15 residues. Trimming took off 2 bases at V and 3 bases at J, with 15 bases between the two ends. The CDR3 coding sequence is TGTGCCAGCAGCTTAGGGGGGGATAGTGGCTACGAGCAGTACTTC. It translates to CASSLGGDSGYEQYF.

Here the CDR3 DNA reads TGTGCCAGCAGCGTAGATCCCCCAGGGAAATTGATGGAGACCCAGTACTTC. It is translated as CASSVDPPGKLMETQYF. This chain joins TRBV9 and TRBJ2-5, with a weak D call TRBD1 (5 bases). The V gene's germline CDR1 is SGDLS and CDR2 YYNGEE. CDR3 size: 17 residues. V was trimmed by 0 bases and J by 5 bases, leaving 20 bases between them.

The V gene is TRBV9, the J gene TRBJ1-3; 7 nucleotides align to TRBD1. There are 13 residues in the CDR3. The J segment lost 10 bases and the V segment lost 0 bases, leaving 4 bases of the junction unmatched. From germline, CDR1 is SGDLS and CDR2 YYNGEE. CDR3 DNA sequence: TGTGCCAGCAGCGTAGGGGACAGCCAAACCATATATTTT. Protein product: CASSVGDSQTIYF.

The V gene is TRBV2, the J gene TRBJ1-1; no firm D call. This CDR3 spans 12 amino acids. Germline CDR1 reads SNHLY; CDR2 reads FYNNEI. V was trimmed by 6 bases and J by 10 bases, leaving 15 bases between them. The CDR3 nucleotides read TGTGCCAGCAGACCCGACACTTTGGCAGCTTTCTTT. Its translation is CASRPDTLAAFF.

The chain employs TRBV5-6 and TRBJ2-5; 8 bases match TRBD2. With 4 bases clipped from V and 5 bases from J, the junction kept 10 bases outside the gene matches. CDR3 length: 15 amino acids. The V gene's germline CDR1 is SGHDT and CDR2 YYEEEE. The CDR3 DNA reads TGTGCCAGCAGCACCCTCGGGGGGGCGCGGGAGACCCAGTACTTC. It yields the protein CASSTLGGARETQYF. The complete variable domain, with remaining parts taken from reference TRBV5-6 and TRBJ2-5, reads DAGVTQSPTHLIKTRGQQVTLRCSPKSGHDTVSWYQQALGQGPQFIFQYYEEEERQRGNFPDRFSGHQFPNYSSELNVNALLLGDSALYLCASSTLGGARETQYFGPGTRLLVL.

The chain employs TRBV2 and TRBJ1-4; TRBD1 might be the D (6 bases). The length of the CDR3 is 16 residues. V dropped 10 bases and J dropped 11 bases, with 29 bases sitting between them. Per germline, CDR1 SNHLY and CDR2 FYNNEI. CDR3 residues: CATKPDSGGGRGKLFF. The DNA of the CDR3 is TGTGCCACCAAGCCGGACTCGGGCGGGGGTAGGGGGAAACTGTTTTTT.

The chain carries TRBV21-1 and TRBJ2-5; the table's D gene call, TRBD2, was not cross checked with the DNA. TRBV21-1 is described as a pseudogene. The CDR3 runs to 16 residues. DNA of the CDR3: TGTGCCAGCACCGAATTGATACTAGCGGGGGGAGAGACCCAGTACTTC. Translated: CASTELILAGGETQYF.

This clone has just a few counts. The chain couples TRBV12-5 to TRBJ2-4; D is ambiguous. Germline assignment: CDR1 LGHNT and CDR2 FRNRAP. CDR3 length: 14 amino acids. V was clipped by 1 base and J by 7 bases, with 11 bases between them. The chain's CDR3 is CASGLGAEANIQYF. The CDR3 DNA reads as TGTGCTAGTGGTTTGGGAGCCGAGGCTAACATTCAGTACTTC. Drawing the rest from reference TRBV12-5 and TRBJ2-4, the complete variable domain is DARVTQTPRHKVTEMGQEVTMRCQPILGHNTVFWYRQTMMQGLELLAYFRNRAPLDDSGMPKDRFSAEMPDATLATLKIQPSEPRDSAVYFCASGLGAEANIQYFGAGTRLSVL.